This TCR beta chain originates from a study of T cell repertoires in cytomegalovirus infection. Study overall: HLA-C-restricted CMV epitopes, recently identified, and well-studied HLA-B-restricted ones were used by the study.

Findings of the study overall: Ex vivo responses were dominated by HLA-C-restricted CMV-specific TCR beta clonotypes.

Germline-derived CDR1 and CDR2 are SGHDT and YYEEEE. The CDR3 is 15 residues long. With V trimmed by 4 bases and J by 2 bases, 5 bases remained unmatched. Using its own MiXCR run on the reads, TCRdb lists one record per CDR3 protein. This sample yields 650,000 to 900,000 distinct CDR3 sequences, of which about 29% are seen a single time; around 13% belongs to the top ten. Worth noting for this clonotype: Antigen: not known.

The source of this sequence is a human donor in good health (CMV status not recorded). Some clones in this sample may be carry-over from other donors' samples. Sample: cultured CD8+ T cells from PBMCs, taken from culture after CMV antigen stimulation. The V and J genes are TRBV5-6 and TRBJ2-7; 11 bases align to TRBD1. Here the CDR3 DNA reads TGTGCCAGCAGCCGGGGGACAGGGGGAACCTACGAGCAGTACTTC. It encodes CASSRGTGGTYEQYF.